Below are 21 T cell receptor beta chains sequenced from a single sample in a study of T cell responses to AZD1222 COVID-19 vaccine. Profiled with immunoSEQ multiplex PCR; TCRdb holds only in-frame clones, not every one. The sample lists approximately 60,000 clones, 86% occurring once. Sample: peripheral blood, taken on day 0 of AZD1222 vaccination. These receptors originate from an adult in good health.

The chain recombines TRBV7-2 with TRBJ1-5; D gene unclear. The length of the CDR3 is 12 residues. V was trimmed by 1 base and J by 7 bases, leaving 5 bases between them. Germline lookup yields CDR1 SGHTA and CDR2 FQGNSA. In DNA form, the CDR3 reads TGTGCCAGCAGCTTAGGTGGCCAGCCCCAGCATTTT. Translating it yields CASSLGGQPQHF.

The chain recombines TRBV10-3 with TRBJ2-2, with 8 bases lining up with TRBD2. V was clipped by 7 bases and J by 0 bases; unmatched bases: 10. Looked up from germline, CDR1 is ENHRY and CDR2 is SYGVKD. This CDR3 has 17 amino acids. CDR3 coding DNA: TGTGCCATCACAGATACAGCGGGAGTAACGAACACCGGGGAGCTGTTTTTT. It translates to CAITDTAGVTNTGELFF.

The J gene is TRBJ1-1, the V gene TRBV5-1, with TRBD1 matching 10 bases. The junction had 10 bases not matched to a gene; V was cut back by 5 bases and J by 0 bases. Germline lookup yields CDR1 SGHRS and CDR2 YFSETQ. The length of the CDR3 is 17 residues. In nucleotides, the CDR3 is TGCGCCAGCAGAGGGACAGGGGTCGCACCTATGAACACTGAAGCTTTCTTT. The encoded protein is CASRGTGVAPMNTEAFF.

This sequence joins TRBV3-1 (or the pseudogene TRBV3-2) and TRBJ2-7; weak D call: TRBD2 (5 bases). The germline V and J ends were trimmed by 1 base and 7 bases, with 14 bases remaining between them. This CDR3 is built from 14 residues. Germline-derived CDR1 and CDR2 are LGHDT and YNNKEL (reference sequence). Here the CDR3 DNA reads TGTGCCAGCAGCCAAGGGACTCGGGTAGGTGAGCAGTACTTC. Translated, it gives CASSQGTRVGEQYF.

The chain is built from TRBV28 and TRBJ1-5; the D is unclear. The CDR3 is 14 amino acids. V lost 4 bases, J lost 4 bases, and 11 bases lay in between. The V gene's germline CDR1 is MDHEN and CDR2 SYDVKM. This CDR3 is CASSSDRTNQPQHF. For the CDR3, the DNA is TGTGCCAGCAGTTCCGACCGTACTAATCAGCCCCAGCATTTT.

The chain couples TRBV30 to TRBJ2-7, with 9 bases matching TRBD2. The germline CDR1 and CDR2 sequences are GTSNPN and SVGIG (reference sequence). J gave up 0 bases and V 1 base, and 4 bases lay outside the gene matches. The CDR3 contains 15 residues. CDR3 protein: CAWSGTSVSSYEQYF. CDR3 bases: TGTGCCTGGAGTGGGACTAGCGTTAGCTCCTACGAGCAGTACTTC.

The rearrangement uses TRBV19 and TRBJ2-7; the match to TRBD2 covers 8 bases. Trimming removed 6 bases from V and 7 bases from J; junction bases left unmatched: 5. The length of the CDR3 is 12 residues. The germline CDR1 and CDR2 sequences are LNHDA and SQIVND (reference sequence). The CDR3 region is CASSESGREQYF. CDR3 in DNA: TGTGCCAGTAGCGAAAGCGGGAGAGAGCAGTACTTC.

The chain is built from TRBV29-1 and TRBJ1-1, with 7 nucleotides matching TRBD1. Germline lookup yields CDR1 SQVTM and CDR2 ANQGSEA. CDR3 length: 12 residues. V was pared by 6 bases and J by 4 bases, with 5 bases of the junction left unmatched. CDR3 in DNA: TGCAGCGTAGGACAGGCGGGCACTGAAGCTTTCTTT. It encodes CSVGQAGTEAFF.

This rearrangement joins TRBV18 to TRBJ1-5; 8 positions agree with TRBD1. The length of the CDR3 is 15 residues. Per germline, CDR1 KGHSH and CDR2 LQKENI. V lost 3 bases and J lost 5; bases outside the gene matches: 6. The CDR3 is CASSPFRGQDQPQHF. In DNA, the CDR3 is TGTGCCAGCTCACCGTTCAGGGGGCAGGATCAGCCCCAGCATTTT. The full variable domain, its missing parts supplied by reference TRBV18 and TRBJ1-5, is NAGVMQNPRHLVRRRGQEARLRCSPMKGHSHVYWYRQLPEEGLKFMVYLQKENIIDESGMPKERFSAEFPKEGPSILRIQQVVRGDSAAYFCASSPFRGQDQPQHFGDGTRLSIL.

The chain carries TRBV5-1 and TRBJ1-1, with 10 nucleotides matching TRBD1. V lost 3 bases, J lost 4 bases, and 18 bases stayed unmatched. Germline loops: CDR1 SGHRS, CDR2 YFSETQ. This CDR3 region has 19 residues. The CDR3 sequence: CASSSGPGQGSRGSTEAFF. The CDR3 DNA sequence: TGCGCCAGCAGCTCGGGTCCGGGACAGGGGAGTCGAGGAAGCACTGAAGCTTTCTTT.

V usage is TRBV5-1 and J usage is TRBJ2-5; D remains unclear. The CDR3 sequence is 15 residues long. CDR1 is SGHRS and CDR2 is YFSETQ in the germline V gene. V gave up 0 bases and J gave up 3 bases, with 12 bases separating them. CDR3 nucleotides: TGCGCCAGCAGCTTGGCGGCTAGAGTAGAAGAGACCCAGTACTTC. It codes for CASSLAARVEETQYF.

V gene TRBV27 combines with J gene TRBJ1-1, with a weak D call TRBD1 (6 bases). Trimming left V 5 bases short and J 1 base short, with 14 bases between. Germline assignment: CDR1 MNHEY and CDR2 SMNVEV (reference sequence). CDR3 length equals 15 residues. The DNA of the CDR3 is TGTGCCAGCAGTCTCAGTTGGACAGCGAACACTGAAGCTTTCTTT. As protein: CASSLSWTANTEAFF.

This chain connects TRBV4-3 to TRBJ2-7; TRBD1 matches at 11 bases. The CDR3 has 16 residues. V was clipped by 0 bases and J by 3 bases; unmatched bases: 4. The germline CDR1 and CDR2 sequences are LGHNA and YSLEER. The DNA of the CDR3 is TGCGCCAGCAGCCAAGAATGGGGGACAGGGGGCTACGAGCAGTACTTC. It is translated as CASSQEWGTGGYEQYF.

This sequence joins TRBV6-6 and TRBJ2-2; D not certain. The length of the CDR3 is 13 residues. Germline V gene sequence: CDR1 MNHNY, CDR2 SVGAGI (reference sequence). The V end lost 7 bases, the J end lost 1 base, and 7 bases lay between the germline ends. CDR3 DNA: TGTGCCAGCAAACCCGAGAACACCGGGGAGCTGTTTTTT. It is translated as CASKPENTGELFF.

The chain has TRBV6-4 and TRBJ1-1; D may be TRBD1 (5 bases). Germline CDR1 and CDR2: MRHNA and SNTAGT. The V end was cut by 3 bases, the J end by 1 base, with 12 bases between. The CDR3 runs to 15 residues. CDR3 coding DNA: TGTGCCAGCAGTGAATCGGGGAGGGGGAACACTGAAGCTTTCTTT. This sequence encodes CASSESGRGNTEAFF.

The chain employs TRBV11-2 and TRBJ1-1; no clear D. This CDR3 spans 12 amino acids. V was pared by 6 bases and J by 10 bases, with 15 bases between. Germline CDR1 reads SGHAT; CDR2 reads FQNNGV. CDR3 DNA sequence: TGTGCCAGCAGACCCGGGGATTATGGAGCTTTCTTT. It codes for CASRPGDYGAFF.

The chain recombines TRBV28 with TRBJ1-2; D unresolved. Germline V lookup: CDR1 MDHEN, CDR2 SYDVKM. The CDR3 is made up of 18 amino acids. V was pared by 5 bases and J by 0 bases, with 22 bases between. Written as DNA, the CDR3 is TGTGCCAGCAGTACAATACTAAAGACAAGGCGGGCTAACTATGGCTACACCTTC. This encodes CASSTILKTRRANYGYTF.

The rearrangement uses TRBV7-8 and TRBJ1-1; D unresolved. Germline V CDR1 and CDR2: SGHVS, FQNEAQ. Deletions cut 5 bases from V and 4 bases from J, with 20 bases between. This CDR3 region has 16 residues. The CDR3 loop reads CASSSRLIVRGTEAFF. The CDR3 nucleotides are TGTGCCAGCAGCAGCCGGCTAATAGTTCGGGGCACTGAAGCTTTCTTT.

The chain is built from TRBV19 and TRBJ2-2, with D hard to call. From germline, CDR1 is LNHDA and CDR2 SQIVND (reference sequence). This CDR3 contains 12 residues. The V end lost 6 bases, the J end lost 6 bases, and 8 bases lay between the germline ends. The CDR3 DNA is TGTGCCAGTAGACAGTGGTCCGGGGAGCTGTTTTTT. It codes for CASRQWSGELFF.

CDR3 residues: CASTGTDTQYF. As DNA, the CDR3 is TGTGCCAGCACCGGCACAGATACGCAGTATTTT. The chain is built from TRBV28 and TRBJ2-3, with unresolved D. The CDR3 runs 11 residues. In germline, CDR1 is MDHEN, CDR2 SYDVKM. V was clipped by 7 bases and J by 1 base, with 3 bases between them.

V gene TRBV18 combines with J gene TRBJ2-1, with TRBD2 identical over 8 bases. V lost 9 bases and J lost 2; bases outside the gene matches: 3. Per the germline V gene, CDR1 is KGHSH and CDR2 is LQKENI. This CDR3 is 13 amino acids long. The CDR3 nucleotides are TGTGCCAGTAGCGGGAACACCTACAATGAGCAGTTCTTC. It encodes CASSGNTYNEQFF.